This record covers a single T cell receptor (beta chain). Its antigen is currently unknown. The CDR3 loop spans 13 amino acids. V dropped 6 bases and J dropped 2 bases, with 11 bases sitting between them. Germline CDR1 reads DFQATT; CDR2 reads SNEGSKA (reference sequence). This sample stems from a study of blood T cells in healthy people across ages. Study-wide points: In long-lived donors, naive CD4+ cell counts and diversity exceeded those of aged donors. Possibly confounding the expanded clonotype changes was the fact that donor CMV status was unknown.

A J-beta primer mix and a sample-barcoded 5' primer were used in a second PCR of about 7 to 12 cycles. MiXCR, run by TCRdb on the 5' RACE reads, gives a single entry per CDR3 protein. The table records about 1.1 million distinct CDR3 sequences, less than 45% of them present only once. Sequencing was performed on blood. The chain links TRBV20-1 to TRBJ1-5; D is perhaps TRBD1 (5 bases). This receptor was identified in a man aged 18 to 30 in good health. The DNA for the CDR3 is TGCAGTGCCGCACGGGGGGGCAATCAGCCCCAGCATTTT. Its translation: CSAARGGNQPQHF.